This T cell receptor beta chain was sequenced during a study of blood T cell repertoires in COVID-19. On the study more broadly: Samples came from the United States, Italy and Spain, spanning acute and convalescent COVID-19. Sources were T cells, B-cell-depleted T cells, or PBMCs; the material itself was cDNA or gDNA.

Study processing details: Estimation of nucleated cell counts was performed using reference gene primer amplification. Data came from immunoSEQ multiplex PCR; TCRdb stores just in-frame clones and leaves some out. D and trimming come from the DNA, and the V and J calls and clone size come from that table. The data contain under 95,000 clones, over 75% of them singletons. Patients at the Seattle site were enrolled during active infection and followed longitudinally. Trimming took 2 bases from V and 5 from J, leaving 4 bases between them. CDR3 length: 12 amino acids. Germline loops: CDR1 LGHDT, CDR2 YNNKEL (reference sequence).

This chain connects TRBV3-1 (or the pseudogene TRBV3-2) to TRBJ2-4; no firm D call. Specimen: peripheral blood. The clonotype was recovered from an elderly woman with COVID-19, enrolled during active disease. CDR3 in amino acids: CASSQTENIQYF. For the CDR3, the DNA is TGTGCCAGCAGCCAAACAGAAAACATTCAGTACTTC.